Listed here is a single TCR beta chain. Its antigen is currently not known. Base qualities are not recorded, but no much larger clone differs from it by a single base. These data belong to a study of blood T cell repertoires in COVID-19 (dated by TCRdb to the early 2020s). Context from the whole study: Collaborator samples came from the United States, Italy and Spain and covered acute and convalescent phases of COVID-19. The material from the prospective study consisted of cDNA or gDNA derived from T cells, B-cell-depleted T cells, or PBMCs. Subjects who had been exposed to COVID-19, were actively infected with it, or had recovered from it provided the deeply sampled blood TCRbeta repertoires that made up the dataset. A freely available public database, intended as a resource for researchers studying the immune response to SARS-CoV-2, is where the repertoires were released. The samples were drawn from the first 160 participants of the ongoing ImmuneRACE study and from 1,254 subjects provided by 6 global collaborators. Nearly every sample came with metadata listing a de-identified subject ID, COVID-19 status, age in years and sex. Where available, HLA class I and class II types were taken from metadata supplied by the sample provider and were not determined by assay-based typing.

TCRbeta CDR3 regions were amplified from genomic DNA using the immunoSEQ Assay, a bias-controlled multiplex PCR. The original pipeline was this. The number of nucleated cells in each sample was estimated from the amplification of reference gene primers within the assay. Sequence reads were collapsed and filtered to measure the absolute abundance of every unique TCRbeta CDR3 rearrangement. For each sample, productive Simpson clonality was calculated as the square root of Simpson's diversity index over productive rearrangements. Sourced from immuneACCESS, this table was stored by TCRdb with only in-frame sequences that have V and J called. A share of the clones is absent; for the studies checked, an unresolved V gene accounts for under half, and the remainder has no known explanation. The DNA gave D and trimming, while V, J and clone size come from that table. A total of 100,000 or so clones appear in this sample, around 90% of them only once. The leading ten clones occupy 4.5% to 6% of the sample.

Each collaborating institution followed its own protocols to collect whole blood in K2EDTA tubes. For TCRbeta analysis, collaborators shipped samples in one of three forms: frozen whole blood, isolated PBMCs, or DNA extracted from either of those sample types. Overall results and qualifications from the work: How much clinical and demographic metadata was included differed by source and by participant, and the metadata was provided uncurated.

The germline V gene gives CDR1 as SGHNT and CDR2 as YENEEA. V loses 5 bases, J loses 2 bases, and the germline ends lie 16 bases apart. There are 16 amino acids in the CDR3, from cysteine to phenylalanine inclusive. Of all the DNA, just the CDR3 is kept, 48 bases in frame from base 1. The receptor's source is a man between 65 and 80 years old with acute or convalescent COVID-19. The chain links TRBV11-3 with TRBJ1-3, with no confidently assigned D gene. The sequenced sample was peripheral blood. The CDR3 here reads CASSLSSAGPGNTIYF. The nucleotide sequence reads as follows: TGTGCCAGCAGCCTTAGTAGTGCGGGTCCTGGAAACACCATATATTTT.